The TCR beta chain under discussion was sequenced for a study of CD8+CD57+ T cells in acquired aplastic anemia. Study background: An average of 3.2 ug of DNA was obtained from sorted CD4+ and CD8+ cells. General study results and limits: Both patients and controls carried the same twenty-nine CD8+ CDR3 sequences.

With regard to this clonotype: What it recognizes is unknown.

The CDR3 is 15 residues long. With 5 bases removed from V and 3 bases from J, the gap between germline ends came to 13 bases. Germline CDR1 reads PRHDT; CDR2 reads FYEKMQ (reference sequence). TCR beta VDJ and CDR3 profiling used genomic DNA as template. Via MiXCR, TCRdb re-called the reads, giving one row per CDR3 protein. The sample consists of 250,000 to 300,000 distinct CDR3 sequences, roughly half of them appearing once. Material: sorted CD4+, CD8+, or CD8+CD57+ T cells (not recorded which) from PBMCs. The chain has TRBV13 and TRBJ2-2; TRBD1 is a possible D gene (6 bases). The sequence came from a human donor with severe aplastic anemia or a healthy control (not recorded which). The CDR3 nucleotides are TGTGCCAGCAGCCCAAATTACAGGGACACCGGGGAGCTGTTTTTT. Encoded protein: CASSPNYRDTGELFF.